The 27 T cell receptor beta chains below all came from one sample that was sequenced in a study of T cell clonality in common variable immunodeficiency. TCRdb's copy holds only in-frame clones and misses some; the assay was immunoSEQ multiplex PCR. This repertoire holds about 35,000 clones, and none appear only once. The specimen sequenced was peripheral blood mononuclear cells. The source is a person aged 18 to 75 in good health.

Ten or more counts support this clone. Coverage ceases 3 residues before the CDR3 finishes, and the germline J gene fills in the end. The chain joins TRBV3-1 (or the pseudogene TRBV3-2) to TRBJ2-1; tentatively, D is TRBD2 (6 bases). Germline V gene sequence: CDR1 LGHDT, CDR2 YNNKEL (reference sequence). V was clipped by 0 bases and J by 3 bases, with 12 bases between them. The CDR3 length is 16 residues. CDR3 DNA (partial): TGTGCCAGCAGCCAAGAAGGTAGCGGATACTACAATGAG. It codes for CASSQEGSGYYNE. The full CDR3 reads CASSQEGSGYYNEQFF.

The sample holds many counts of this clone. The CDR3 bases that were read are TGTGCCAGCAGTTGGACTCTGGTGCGGGGGGATGAG. It is translated as CASSWTLVRGDE. The whole CDR3 region reads CASSWTLVRGDEQFF. This sequence joins TRBV12-3 or TRBV12-4 and TRBJ2-1; 8 bases are a match to TRBD2. The read falls 3 residues short of the CDR3 end, and the missing part is taken from the germline J gene. This CDR3 has 15 amino acids. Germline trimming cut 4 bases from V and 8 bases from J; bases unmatched to any gene: 10.

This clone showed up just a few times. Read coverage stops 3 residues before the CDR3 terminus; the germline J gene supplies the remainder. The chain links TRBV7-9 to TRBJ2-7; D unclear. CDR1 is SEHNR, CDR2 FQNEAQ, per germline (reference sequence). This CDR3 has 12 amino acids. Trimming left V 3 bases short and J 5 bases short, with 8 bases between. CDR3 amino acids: CASSFTMNEQYF. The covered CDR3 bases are TGTGCCAGCAGCTTTACAATGAACGAG. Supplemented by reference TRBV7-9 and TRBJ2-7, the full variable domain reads DTGVSQNPRHKITKRGQNVTFRCDPISEHNRLYWYRQTLGQGPEFLTYFQNEAQLEKSRLLSDRFSAERPKGSFSTLEIQRTEQGDSAMYLCASSFTMNEQYFGPGTRLTVT.

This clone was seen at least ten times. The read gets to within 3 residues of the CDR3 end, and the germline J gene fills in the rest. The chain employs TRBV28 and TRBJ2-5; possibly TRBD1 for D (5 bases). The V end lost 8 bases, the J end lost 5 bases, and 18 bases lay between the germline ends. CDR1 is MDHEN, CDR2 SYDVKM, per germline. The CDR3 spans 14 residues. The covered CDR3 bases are TGTGCCAGCGCCCGCCAGGGCCCGGTGGAGACC. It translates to CASARQGPVET. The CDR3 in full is CASARQGPVETQYF.

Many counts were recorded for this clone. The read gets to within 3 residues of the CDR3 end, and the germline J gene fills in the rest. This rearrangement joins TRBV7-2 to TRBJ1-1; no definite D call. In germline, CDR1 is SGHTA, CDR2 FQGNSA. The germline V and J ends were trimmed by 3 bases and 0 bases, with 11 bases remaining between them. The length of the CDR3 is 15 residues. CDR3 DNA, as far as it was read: TGTGCCAGCAGCTTTGAATCGGCGGTGAACACTGAA. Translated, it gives CASSFESAVNTE. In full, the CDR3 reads CASSFESAVNTEAFF.

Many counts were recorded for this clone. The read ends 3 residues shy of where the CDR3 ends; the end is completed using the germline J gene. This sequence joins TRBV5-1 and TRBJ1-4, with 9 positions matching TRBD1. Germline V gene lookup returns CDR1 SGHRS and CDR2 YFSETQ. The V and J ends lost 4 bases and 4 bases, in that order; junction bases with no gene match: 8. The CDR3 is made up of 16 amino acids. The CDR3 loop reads CASSTVPGQGNEKLFF. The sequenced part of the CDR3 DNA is TGCGCCAGCAGCACCGTACCGGGACAGGGTAATGAAAAA.

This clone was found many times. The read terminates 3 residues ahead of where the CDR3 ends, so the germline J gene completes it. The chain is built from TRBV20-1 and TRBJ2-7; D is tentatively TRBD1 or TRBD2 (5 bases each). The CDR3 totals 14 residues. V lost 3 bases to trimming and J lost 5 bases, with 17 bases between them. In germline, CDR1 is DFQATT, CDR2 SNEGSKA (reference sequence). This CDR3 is CSARFLEGLHEQYF. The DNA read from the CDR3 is TGCAGTGCTAGGTTCCTCGAGGGGCTACACGAG.

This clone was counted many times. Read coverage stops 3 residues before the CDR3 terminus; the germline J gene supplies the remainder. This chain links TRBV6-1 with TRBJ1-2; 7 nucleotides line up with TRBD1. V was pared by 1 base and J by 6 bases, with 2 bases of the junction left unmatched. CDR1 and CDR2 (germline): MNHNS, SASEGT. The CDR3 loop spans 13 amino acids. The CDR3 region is CASSEGGTDGYTF. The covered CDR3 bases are TGTGCCAGCAGTGAAGGGGGGACAGATGGC.

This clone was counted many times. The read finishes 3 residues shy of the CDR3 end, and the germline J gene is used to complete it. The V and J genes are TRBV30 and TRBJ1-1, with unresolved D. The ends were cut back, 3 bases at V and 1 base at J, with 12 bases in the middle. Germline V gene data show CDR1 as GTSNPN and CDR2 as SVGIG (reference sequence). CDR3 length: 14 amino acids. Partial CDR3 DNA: TGTGCCTGGAGCAGAAACCACAGGAACACTGAA. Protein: CAWSRNHRNTE. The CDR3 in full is CAWSRNHRNTEAFF.

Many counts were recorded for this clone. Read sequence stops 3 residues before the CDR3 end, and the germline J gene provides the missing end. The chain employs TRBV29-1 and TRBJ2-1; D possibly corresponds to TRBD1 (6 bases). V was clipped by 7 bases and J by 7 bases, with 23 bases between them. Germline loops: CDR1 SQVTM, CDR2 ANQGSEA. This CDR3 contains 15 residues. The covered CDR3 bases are TGCAGCGGTATCTTTCAGGGGAAGTCTCAAAATGAG. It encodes CSGIFQGKSQNE. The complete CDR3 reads CSGIFQGKSQNEQFF.

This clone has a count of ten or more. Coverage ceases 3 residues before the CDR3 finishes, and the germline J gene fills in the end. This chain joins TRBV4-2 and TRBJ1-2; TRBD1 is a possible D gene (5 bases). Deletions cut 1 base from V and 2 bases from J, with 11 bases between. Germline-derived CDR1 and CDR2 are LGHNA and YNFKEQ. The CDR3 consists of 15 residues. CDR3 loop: CASSQAKRDNYGYTF. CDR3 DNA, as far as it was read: TGTGCCAGCAGCCAAGCCAAGCGGGACAACTATGGC.

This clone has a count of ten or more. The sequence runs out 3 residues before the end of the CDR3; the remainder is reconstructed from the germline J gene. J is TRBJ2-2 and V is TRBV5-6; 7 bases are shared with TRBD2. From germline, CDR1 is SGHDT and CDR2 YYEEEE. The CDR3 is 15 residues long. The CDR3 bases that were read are TGTGCCAGCAGTGGGGGGGGGAGGTCGTCTTCACCG. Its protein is CASSGGGRSSSP. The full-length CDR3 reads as CASSGGGRSSSPLFF.

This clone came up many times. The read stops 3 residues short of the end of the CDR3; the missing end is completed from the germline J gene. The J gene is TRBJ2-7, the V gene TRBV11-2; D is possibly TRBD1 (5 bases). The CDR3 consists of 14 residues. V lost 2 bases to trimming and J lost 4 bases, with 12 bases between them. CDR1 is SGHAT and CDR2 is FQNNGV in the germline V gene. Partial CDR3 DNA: TGTGCCAGCAGCTTAAGTGGCAGGGTGTACGAG. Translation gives CASSLSGRVYE. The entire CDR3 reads CASSLSGRVYEQYF.

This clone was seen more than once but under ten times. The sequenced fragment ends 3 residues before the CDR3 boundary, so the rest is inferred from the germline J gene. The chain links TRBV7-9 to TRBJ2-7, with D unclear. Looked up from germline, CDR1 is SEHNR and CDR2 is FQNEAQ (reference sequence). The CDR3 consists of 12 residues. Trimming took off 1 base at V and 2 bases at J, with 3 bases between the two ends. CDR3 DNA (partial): TGTGCCAGCAGCTTAGTAGCCTACGAG. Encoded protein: CASSLVAYE. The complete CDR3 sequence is CASSLVAYEQYF.

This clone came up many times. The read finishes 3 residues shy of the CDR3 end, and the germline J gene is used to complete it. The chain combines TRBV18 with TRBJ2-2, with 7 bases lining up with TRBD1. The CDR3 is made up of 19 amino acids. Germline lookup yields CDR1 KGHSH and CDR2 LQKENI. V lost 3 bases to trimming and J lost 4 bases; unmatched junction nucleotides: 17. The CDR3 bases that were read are TGTGCCAGCTCACCCCGTTCAATCGAGGGGGCTCGGGGCACCGGGGAG. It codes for CASSPRSIEGARGTGE. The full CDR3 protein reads CASSPRSIEGARGTGELFF.

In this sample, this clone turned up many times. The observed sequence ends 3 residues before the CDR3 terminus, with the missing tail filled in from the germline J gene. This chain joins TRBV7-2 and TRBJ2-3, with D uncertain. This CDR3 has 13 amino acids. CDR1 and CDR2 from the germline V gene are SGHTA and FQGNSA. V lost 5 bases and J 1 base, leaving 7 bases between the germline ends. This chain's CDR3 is CASSPRRTDTQYF. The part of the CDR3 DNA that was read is TGTGCCAGCAGCCCGAGGCGCACAGATACG. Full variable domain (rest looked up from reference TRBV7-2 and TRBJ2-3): GAGVSQSPSNKVTEKGKDVELRCDPISGHTALYWYRQSLGQGLEFLIYFQGNSAPDKSGLPSDRFSAERTGGSVSTLTIQRTQQEDSAVYLCASSPRRTDTQYFGPGTRLTVL.

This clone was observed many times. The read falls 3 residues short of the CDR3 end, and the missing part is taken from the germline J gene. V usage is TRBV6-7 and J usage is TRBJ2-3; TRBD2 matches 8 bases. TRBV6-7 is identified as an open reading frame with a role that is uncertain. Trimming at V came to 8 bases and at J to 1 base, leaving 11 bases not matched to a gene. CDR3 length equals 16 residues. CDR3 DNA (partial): TGTGCCAGCGCTGTCGAGCGGACTAGCTGCACAGATACG. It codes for CASAVERTSCTDT. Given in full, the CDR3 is CASAVERTSCTDTQYF.

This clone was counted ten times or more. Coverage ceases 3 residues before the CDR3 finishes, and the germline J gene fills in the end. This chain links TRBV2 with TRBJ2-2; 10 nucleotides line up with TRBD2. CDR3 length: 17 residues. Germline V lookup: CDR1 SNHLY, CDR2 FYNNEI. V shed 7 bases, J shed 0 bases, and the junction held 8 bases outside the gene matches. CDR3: CASTTPLAGANTGELFF. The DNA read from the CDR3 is TGTGCCAGCACCACCCCCCTAGCGGGAGCGAACACCGGGGAG.

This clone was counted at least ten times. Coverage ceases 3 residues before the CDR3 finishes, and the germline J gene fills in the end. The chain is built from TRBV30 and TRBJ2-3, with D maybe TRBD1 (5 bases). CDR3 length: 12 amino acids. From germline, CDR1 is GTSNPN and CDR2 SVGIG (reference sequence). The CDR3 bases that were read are TGTGCCTGGAGCCAGGACCAGGGCACG. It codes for CAWSQDQGT. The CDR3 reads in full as CAWSQDQGTQYF.

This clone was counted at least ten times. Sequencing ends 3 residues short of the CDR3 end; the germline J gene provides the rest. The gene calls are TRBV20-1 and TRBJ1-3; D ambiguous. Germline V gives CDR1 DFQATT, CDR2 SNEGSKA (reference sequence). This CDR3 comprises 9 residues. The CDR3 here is CSATKCIYF. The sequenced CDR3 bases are TGCAGTGCTACCAAATGC.

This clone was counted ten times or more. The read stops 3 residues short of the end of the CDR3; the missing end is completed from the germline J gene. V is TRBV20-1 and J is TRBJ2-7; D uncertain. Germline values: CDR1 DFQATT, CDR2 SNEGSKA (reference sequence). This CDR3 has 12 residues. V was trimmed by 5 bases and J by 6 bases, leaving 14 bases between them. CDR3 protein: CSAPHPPLEQYF. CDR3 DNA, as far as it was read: TGCAGTGCTCCACACCCCCCGCTCGAG.

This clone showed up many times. The CDR3 sequence is CSAEQVFGTEAFF. The DNA read from the CDR3 is TGCAGTGCCGAACAGGTTTTCGGAACTGAA. The chain couples TRBV20-1 to TRBJ1-1, with D possibly TRBD1 on 5 matching bases. The CDR3 extends 3 residues past the end of the read, so its final part is completed from the germline J gene. Per the germline V gene, CDR1 is DFQATT and CDR2 is SNEGSKA (reference sequence). The CDR3 runs to 13 residues. V lost 6 bases and J lost 5, with 16 bases in between.

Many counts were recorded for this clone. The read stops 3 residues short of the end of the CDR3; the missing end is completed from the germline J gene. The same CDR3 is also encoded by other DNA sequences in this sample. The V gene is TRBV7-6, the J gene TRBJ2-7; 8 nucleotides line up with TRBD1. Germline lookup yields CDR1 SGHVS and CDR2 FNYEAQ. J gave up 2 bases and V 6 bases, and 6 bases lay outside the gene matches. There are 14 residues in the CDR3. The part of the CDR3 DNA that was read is TGTGCCAGCAGTTCCCAGGGGGCTCCCTACGAG. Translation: CASSSQGAPYE. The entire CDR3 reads CASSSQGAPYEQYF.

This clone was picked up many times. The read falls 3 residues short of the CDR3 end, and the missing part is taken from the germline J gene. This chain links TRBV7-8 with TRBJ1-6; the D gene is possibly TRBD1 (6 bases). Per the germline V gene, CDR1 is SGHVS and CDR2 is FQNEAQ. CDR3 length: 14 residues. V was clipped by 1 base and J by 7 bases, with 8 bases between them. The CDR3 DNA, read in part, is TGTGCCAGCAGCTTAGACAGGGTCAATTCACCC. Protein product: CASSLDRVNSP. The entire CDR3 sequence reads CASSLDRVNSPLHF.

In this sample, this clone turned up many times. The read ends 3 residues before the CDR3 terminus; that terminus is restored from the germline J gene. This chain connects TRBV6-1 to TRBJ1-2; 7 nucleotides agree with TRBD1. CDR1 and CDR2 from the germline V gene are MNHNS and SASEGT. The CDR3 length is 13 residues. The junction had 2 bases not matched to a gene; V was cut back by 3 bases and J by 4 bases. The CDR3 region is CASSDSGGYGYTF. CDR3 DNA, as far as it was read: TGTGCCAGCAGTGATTCAGGGGGCTATGGC.

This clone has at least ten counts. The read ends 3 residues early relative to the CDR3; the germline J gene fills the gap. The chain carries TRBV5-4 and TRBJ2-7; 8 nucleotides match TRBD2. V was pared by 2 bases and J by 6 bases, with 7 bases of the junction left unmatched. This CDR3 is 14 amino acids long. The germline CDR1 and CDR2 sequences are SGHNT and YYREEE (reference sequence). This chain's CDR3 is CASSFSGTPTEQYF. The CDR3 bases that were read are TGTGCCAGCAGCTTTAGCGGGACCCCCACCGAG. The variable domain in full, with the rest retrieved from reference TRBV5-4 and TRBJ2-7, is ETGVTQSPTHLIKTRGQQVTLRCSSQSGHNTVSWYQQALGQGPQFIFQYYREEENGRGNFPPRFSGLQFPNYSSELNVNALELDDSALYLCASSFSGTPTEQYFGPGTRLTVT.

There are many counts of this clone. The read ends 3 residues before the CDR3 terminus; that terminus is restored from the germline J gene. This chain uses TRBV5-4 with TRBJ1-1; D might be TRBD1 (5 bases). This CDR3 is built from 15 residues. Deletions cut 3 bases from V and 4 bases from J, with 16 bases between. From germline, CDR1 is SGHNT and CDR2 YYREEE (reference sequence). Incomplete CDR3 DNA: TGTGCCAGCAGCTCCCCCGACAGTTATCGCACTGAA. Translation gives CASSSPDSYRTE. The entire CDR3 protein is CASSSPDSYRTEAFF.